The 3 T cell receptor beta chains below come from one sample, sequenced in a study of blood T cell repertoires in COVID-19. Some clones are missing from TCRdb's copy, which holds only in-frame ones; the method was immunoSEQ multiplex PCR. The table includes 100,000 to 150,000 clones, roughly 79% detected once. The sequencing input was peripheral blood. These receptors were taken from a human donor in a cohort sampled during active COVID-19.

V gene TRBV2 combines with J gene TRBJ1-2; TRBD1 matches at 9 bases. V shed 3 bases, J shed 6 bases, and the junction held 8 bases outside the gene matches. Per the germline V gene, CDR1 is SNHLY and CDR2 is FYNNEI. The CDR3 extends over 15 amino acids. For the CDR3, the DNA is TGTGCCAGCAGTGACGTTTACGGGACAGGGCATGGCTACACCTTC. Translation: CASSDVYGTGHGYTF. Full variable domain (remainder filled in from reference TRBV2 and TRBJ1-2): EPEVTQTPSHQVTQMGQEVILRCVPISNHLYFYWYRQILGQKVEFLVSFYNNEISEKSEIFDDQFSVERPDGSNFTLKIRSTKLEDSAMYFCASSDVYGTGHGYTFGSGTRLTVV.

The table lists this clone with a count of one. This sequence joins TRBV18 and TRBJ1-6, with 9 bases identical to TRBD1. There are 16 residues in the CDR3. Germline CDR1 and CDR2: KGHSH and LQKENI. J lost 5 bases, V lost 5 bases, and 7 bases had no gene match. In DNA, the CDR3 is TGTGCCAGCTCAACCAGGACAGGGGAGGATAATTCACCCCTCCACTTT. This gives the protein CASSTRTGEDNSPLHF.

The gene calls are TRBV7-2 and TRBJ1-2, with a tentative D call TRBD1 (6 bases). The germline V and J ends were trimmed by 5 bases and 6 bases, with 13 bases remaining between them. CDR1 is SGHTA and CDR2 is FQGNSA in the germline V gene. The CDR3 has 13 residues. This CDR3 is CASSPDRTDGYTF. The CDR3 DNA is TGTGCCAGCAGCCCCGACAGGACGGATGGCTACACCTTC.